This TCR beta chain was sequenced in a study of shared clonotypes between healthy human individuals. The CDR3 consists of 14 residues. Germline lookup yields CDR1 SEHNR and CDR2 FQNEAQ (reference sequence). V lost 10 bases and J 6 bases, leaving 20 bases between the germline ends. Nashville, Tennessee was home to all donors, each a Caucasian adult. Worth noting for this clone: Its specificity is unknown.

The study, taken as a whole, reports: Sampling covered nothing but blood. Tissue TCR repertoires likely differ from those found in blood.

Generated by immunoSEQ multiplex PCR, the TCRdb table keeps only in-frame clones and is missing some. This sample has fewer than 1.8 million clones, with 98% found just once. The chain recombines TRBV7-9 with TRBJ2-3; the D is unclear. Sequencing used naive CD4+ T cells sorted from blood. Regarding subset: CD45RA+ positively selected. This TCR came from a man in his thirties or forties in good health. The CDR3 sequence is CATLVQKTEDTQYF. In DNA form, the CDR3 reads TGTGCCACCTTGGTCCAAAAAACGGAGGATACGCAGTATTTT.